Here is one T cell receptor (beta chain) with its context. Its matching antigen is unknown. These data come from a study of cytomegalovirus exposure and HLA in healthy donors. As for the study in general: Early release data held about 92 million unique TCRs from HLA-typed donors.

Amplification used 60 Vbeta primers and 13 Jbeta primers. Sequencing used immunoSEQ multiplex PCR; TCRdb keeps in-frame clones, though not all of them. The profile covers over 100,000 clones, with 75% to 90% appearing a single time and roughly 8.2% taken by the ten largest. There were likely unrecorded immune exposures, though donors were nominally healthy when sampled. Study conclusions and caveats: The authors confirmed in vitro that three CMV-associated chains were specific for CMV antigens.

CDR1 SGHTA and CDR2 FQGNSA come from the germline V gene. The CDR3 is made up of 15 amino acids. V was clipped by 4 bases and J by 2 bases, with 12 bases between them. The clonotype was recovered from a woman aged 45-65 years in good health and CMV-seropositive. The rearrangement joins TRBV7-2 to TRBJ2-1; tentative D call: TRBD1 (6 bases). Sequencing was performed on PBMCs. The CDR3 bases are TGTGCCAGCAGCTCAGGGGACAAAACCTACAATGAGCAGTTCTTC. This codes for CASSSGDKTYNEQFF.